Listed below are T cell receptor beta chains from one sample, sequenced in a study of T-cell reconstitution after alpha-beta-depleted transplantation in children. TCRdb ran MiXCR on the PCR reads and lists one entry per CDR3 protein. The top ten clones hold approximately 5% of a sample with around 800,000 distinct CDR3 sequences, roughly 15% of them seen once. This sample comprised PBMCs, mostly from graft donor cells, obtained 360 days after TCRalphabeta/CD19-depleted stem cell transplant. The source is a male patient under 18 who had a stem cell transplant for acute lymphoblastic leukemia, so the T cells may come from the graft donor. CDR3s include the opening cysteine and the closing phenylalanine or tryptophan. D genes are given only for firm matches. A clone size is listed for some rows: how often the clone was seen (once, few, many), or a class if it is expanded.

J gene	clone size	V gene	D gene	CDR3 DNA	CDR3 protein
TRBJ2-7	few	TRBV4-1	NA	TGCGCCAGCAGTACCCAAGGTGCTGGGACATATTACGAGCAGTACTTC	CASSTQGAGTYYEQYF
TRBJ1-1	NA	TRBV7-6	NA	TGTGCCATCAGCTTGGATAGAATGGACAGTCGACCCACAGCTTTCTTT	CAISLDRMDSRPTAFF
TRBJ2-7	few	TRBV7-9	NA	TGTGCCAGCAGCCAACGCCAGGGGTTTCAGAACGAGCAGTACTTC	CASSQRQGFQNEQYF
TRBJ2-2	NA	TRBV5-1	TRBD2	TGCGCCAGCAGCTGGACTAGCGGGATAAACGGGGAGCTGTTTTTT	CASSWTSGINGELFF
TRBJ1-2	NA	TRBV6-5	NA	TGTGCCAGCAGTTACTCGGACAGAGGCTACACCTTC	CASSYSDRGYTF
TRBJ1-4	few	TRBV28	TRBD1	TGTGCCAGCAGTCGGGACAGGTGGAATGAAAAACTGTTTTTT	CASSRDRWNEKLFF
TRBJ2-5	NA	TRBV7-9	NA	TGTGCCAGCAGCTTTTACAGGACGGGAGCGTACTTC	CASSFYRTGAYF
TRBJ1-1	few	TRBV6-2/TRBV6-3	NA	TGTGCCAGCAGTTACGGAGGGACGTTAACTGAAGCTTTCTTT	CASSYGGTLTEAFF
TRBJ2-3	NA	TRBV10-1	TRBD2	TGCGCCAACGGACTCAGCGGGACCCGCACAGATACGCAGTATTTT	CANGLSGTRTDTQYF
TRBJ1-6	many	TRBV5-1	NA	TGCGCCAGCAGAGAGACGCAGGGCTCACCCCTCCACTTT	CASRETQGSPLHF
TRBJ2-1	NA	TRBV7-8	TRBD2	TGTGCCAGCAGCTTAGCGCTCCGGACTAGCCGGGAGCAGTTCTTC	CASSLALRTSREQFF
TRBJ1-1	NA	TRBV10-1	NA	TGCGCCAGCAGTGAGAGGGAGGCAGGGGCCCGGGGCACTGAAGCTTTCTTT	CASSEREAGARGTEAFF
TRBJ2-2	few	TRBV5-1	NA	TGCGCCAGCAGCTTGGCCGTCTGGGGGACGAACACCGGGGAGCTGTTTTTT	CASSLAVWGTNTGELFF
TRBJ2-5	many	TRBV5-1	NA	TGTGCCAGCAGCTTGGCGGAGGAGGAGACCCAGTACTTC	CASSLAEEETQYF
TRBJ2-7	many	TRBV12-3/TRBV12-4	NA	TGTGCCAGCAGTCACCCATACGAGCAGTACTTC	CASSHPYEQYF
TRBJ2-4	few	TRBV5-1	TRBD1	TGCGCCAGCAGCTTGGGAAGACAGGGTACAGCCAAAAACATTCAGTACTTC	CASSLGRQGTAKNIQYF